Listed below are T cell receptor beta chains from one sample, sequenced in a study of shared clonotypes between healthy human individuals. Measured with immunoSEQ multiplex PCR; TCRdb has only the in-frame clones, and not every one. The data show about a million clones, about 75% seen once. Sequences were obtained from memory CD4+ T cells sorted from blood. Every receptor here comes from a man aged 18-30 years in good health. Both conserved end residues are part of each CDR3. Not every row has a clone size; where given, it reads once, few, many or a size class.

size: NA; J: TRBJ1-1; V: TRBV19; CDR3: CASRSGGRMNTEAFF
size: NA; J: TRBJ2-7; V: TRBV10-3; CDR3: CAISDGLVSYEQYF
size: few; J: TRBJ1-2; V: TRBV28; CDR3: CAAGPRAYGYTF
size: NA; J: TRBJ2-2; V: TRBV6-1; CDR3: CASRNTGELFF
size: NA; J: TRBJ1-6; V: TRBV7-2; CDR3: CASSLALGVISPLHF
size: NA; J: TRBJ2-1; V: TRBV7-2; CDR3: CASSLAILANNEQFF
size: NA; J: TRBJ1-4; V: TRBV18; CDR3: CASFNTANEKLFF
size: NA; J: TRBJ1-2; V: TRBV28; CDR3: CASSYRDRSYGYTF
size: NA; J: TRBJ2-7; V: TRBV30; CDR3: CAWSAGGVPYEQYF
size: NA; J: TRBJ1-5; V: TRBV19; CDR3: CASSVGQGSQPQHF
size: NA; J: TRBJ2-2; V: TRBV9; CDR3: CASSVEGRGGELFF
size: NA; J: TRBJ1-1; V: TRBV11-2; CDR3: CASSLVGRASTEAFF
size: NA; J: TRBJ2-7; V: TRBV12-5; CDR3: CASGFLLLRRQPQVRVTYYEQYF
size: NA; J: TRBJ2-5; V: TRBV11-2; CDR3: CASSSGPQETQYF
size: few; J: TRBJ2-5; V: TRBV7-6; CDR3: CASSPGAGVETQYF
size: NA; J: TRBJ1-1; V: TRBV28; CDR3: CASSFLTGTGIEAFF
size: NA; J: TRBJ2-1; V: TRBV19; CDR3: CASSLRNEQFF
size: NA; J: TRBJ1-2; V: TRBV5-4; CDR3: CASSVGQSYGYTF
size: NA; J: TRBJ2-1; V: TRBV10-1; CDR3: CASSESEPYNEQFF
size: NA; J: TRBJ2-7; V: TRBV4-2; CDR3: CASSQVGGTAYEQYF
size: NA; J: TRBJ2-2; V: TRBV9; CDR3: CASSDPRTPGELFF
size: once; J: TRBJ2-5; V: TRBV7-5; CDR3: CASSARLAGAGLGTQYF
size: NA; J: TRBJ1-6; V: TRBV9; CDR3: CASSAWDSNNSPLHF
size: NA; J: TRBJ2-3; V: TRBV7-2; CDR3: CASSLVGGGRDTQYF
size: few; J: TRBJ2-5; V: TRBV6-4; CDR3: CASSDGATQYF
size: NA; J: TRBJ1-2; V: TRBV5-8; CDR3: CASSPYGGEIYGYTF
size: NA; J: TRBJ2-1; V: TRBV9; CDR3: CASSVSSGAYNEQFF
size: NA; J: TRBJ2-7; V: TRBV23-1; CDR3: CASPRDIYYEQYF
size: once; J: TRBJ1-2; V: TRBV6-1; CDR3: CASSRDSSYGYTF
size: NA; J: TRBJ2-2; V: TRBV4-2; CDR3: CASSQDGATAGTGELFF
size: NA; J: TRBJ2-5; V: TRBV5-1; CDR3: CASSLSAGARAETQYF
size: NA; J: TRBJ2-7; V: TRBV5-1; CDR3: CASSTAEGRYEQYF
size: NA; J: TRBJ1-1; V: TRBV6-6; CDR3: CASSTTGNPSAFF
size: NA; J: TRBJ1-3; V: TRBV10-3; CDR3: CAISEWGAGNTIYF
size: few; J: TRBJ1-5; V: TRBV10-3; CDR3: CAISPDRANQPQHF
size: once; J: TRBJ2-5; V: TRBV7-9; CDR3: CASSLAMQVETQYF
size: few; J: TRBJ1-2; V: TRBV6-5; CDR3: CASRPLQGAGGYTF
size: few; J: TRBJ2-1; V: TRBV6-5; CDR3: CASRVAGGNEQFF